This T cell receptor (beta chain) emerged from a study of blood T cell repertoires in COVID-19. Study-wide context: The United States, Italy and Spain provided the acute and convalescent COVID-19 samples. Nucleic acid was either cDNA or gDNA, and it came from T cells, B-cell-depleted T cells, or PBMCs.

Authors' data handling: Reference gene primer amplification yielded estimated nucleated cell counts. Clones were sequenced by immunoSEQ multiplex PCR, and TCRdb holds only the in-frame ones, with some missing. D and trimming come from the DNA, and the V and J calls and clone size come from that table. Of hundreds of thousands of clones in the sample, approximately 80% were seen once. The CDR3 sequence is 12 residues long. The V and J ends lost 7 bases and 4 bases respectively, with 10 bases between them. The germline gives CDR1 MDHEN, CDR2 SYDVKM. The chain has TRBV28 and TRBJ1-2; D is undetermined. Material for sequencing was peripheral blood. This receptor was taken from a man aged 25 to 40 with active or convalescent COVID-19. Here the CDR3 DNA reads TGTGCCAGCACCCGGAGCCGCTATGGCTACACCTTC. This sequence encodes CASTRSRYGYTF.